The clone carrying this T cell receptor (beta chain) was counted a single time. Its antigen is currently unknown. Looked up from germline, CDR1 is MGHRA and CDR2 is YSYEKL. The V and J ends lost 1 base and 9 bases respectively, with 9 bases between them. This CDR3 has 12 residues. Unique molecular identifiers featured in each of the TCR beta cDNA libraries. Some 500,000 cDNA molecules were obtained per 1 to 10 million input T cells. A single record per CDR3 protein comes from TCRdb applying MiXCR to the PCR reads. The profile shows hundreds of thousands of distinct CDR3 sequences, roughly three fifths of them singletons. The data were obtained in a study of post-analysis software for immune sequencing data. Turning to the study itself: Progressive-relapsing, secondary progressive and relapsing-remitting multiple sclerosis were among the disease courses included.

Findings and limits, study-wide: Batch-matched samples strongly co-clustered by F measure. Comparison with controls showed significantly lower normalized Chao1 diversity in multiple sclerosis patients. In patients, a few TRBV segments were more frequent than in controls, with TRBV5-6, TRBV5-1 and TRBV20-1 among them.

The chain is built from TRBV4-1 and TRBJ1-1, with D possibly being TRBD1 (6 bases). The sequenced material came from blood. The TCR originated in a girl under 10 years old with multiple sclerosis. CDR3 DNA: TGCGCCAGCAGCCAAGCCGGGGGCCAAGCTTTCTTT. It translates to CASSQAGGQAFF.